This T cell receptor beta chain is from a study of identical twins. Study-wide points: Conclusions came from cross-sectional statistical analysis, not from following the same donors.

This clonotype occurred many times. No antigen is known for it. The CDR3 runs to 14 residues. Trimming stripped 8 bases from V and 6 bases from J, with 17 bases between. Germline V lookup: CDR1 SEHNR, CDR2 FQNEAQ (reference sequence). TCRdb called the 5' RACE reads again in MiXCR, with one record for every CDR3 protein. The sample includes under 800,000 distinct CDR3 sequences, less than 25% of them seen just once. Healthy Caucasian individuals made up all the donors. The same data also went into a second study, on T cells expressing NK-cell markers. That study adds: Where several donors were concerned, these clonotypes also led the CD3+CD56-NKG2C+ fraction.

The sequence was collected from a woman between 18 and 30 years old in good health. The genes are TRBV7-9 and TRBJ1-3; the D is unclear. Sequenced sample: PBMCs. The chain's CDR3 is CASAGPNEANTIYF. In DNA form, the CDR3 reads TGTGCCAGCGCGGGCCCTAACGAGGCAAACACCATATATTTT.